Sequencing of this TCR beta chain was carried out in a study of cytomegalovirus exposure and HLA in healthy donors. Background on the study: It was reported in a later analysis that the 120 validation repertoires used the same platform as the approximately 690 first-cohort repertoires.

Profiled with immunoSEQ multiplex PCR; TCRdb holds only in-frame clones, not every one. The sample shows 150,000 to 200,000 clones, approximately 96% of them seen only once. An approximately 130-subject validation cohort, separate from the approximately 670-subject first cohort, supplied the donors. From germline, CDR1 is LGHNA and CDR2 YNFKEQ. V lost 7 bases, J lost 7 bases, and 12 bases stayed unmatched. The CDR3 loop spans 14 amino acids. Sequenced sample: PBMCs. The clonotype was recovered from a young woman in good health and CMV-seronegative. The gene calls are TRBV4-2 and TRBJ1-2, with 7 bases identical to TRBD1. CDR3 nucleotides: TGTGCCAGCACCTATTTAACAGGGGATCTTGGCTACACCTTC. It specifies CASTYLTGDLGYTF.